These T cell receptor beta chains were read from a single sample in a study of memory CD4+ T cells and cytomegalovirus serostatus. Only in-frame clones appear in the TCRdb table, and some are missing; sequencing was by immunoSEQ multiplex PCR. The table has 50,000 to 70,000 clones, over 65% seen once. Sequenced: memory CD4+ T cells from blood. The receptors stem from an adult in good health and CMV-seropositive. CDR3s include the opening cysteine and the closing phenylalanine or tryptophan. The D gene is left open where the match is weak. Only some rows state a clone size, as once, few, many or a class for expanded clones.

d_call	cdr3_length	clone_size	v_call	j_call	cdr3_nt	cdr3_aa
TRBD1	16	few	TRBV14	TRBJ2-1	TGTGCCAGCAGCCGAAAGACAGGGCTCCGGAACAATGAGCAGTTCTTC	CASSRKTGLRNNEQFF
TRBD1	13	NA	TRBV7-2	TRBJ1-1	TGTGCCAGCAGCACCGACAGGGATACTGAAGCTTTCTTT	CASSTDRDTEAFF
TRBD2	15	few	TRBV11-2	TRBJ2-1	TGTGCCAGCAGCTATAGCGGGTGGGAAGTGGGTGAGCAGTTCTTC	CASSYSGWEVGEQFF
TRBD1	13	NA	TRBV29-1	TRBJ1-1	TGCAGCGGGGACAGGGGGCACTCCACTGAAGCTTTCTTT	CSGDRGHSTEAFF
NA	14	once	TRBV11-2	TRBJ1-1	TGTGCCAGCGGTCGGAGCAGGGCGAACACTGAAGCTTTCTTT	CASGRSRANTEAFF
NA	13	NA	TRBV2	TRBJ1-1	TGTGCCACAACCAGTCTGACAGACACTGAAGCTTTCTTT	CATTSLTDTEAFF
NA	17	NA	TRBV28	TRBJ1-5	TGTGCCAGCAGGACGTCACTTGGGAGCTATAGCAATCAGCCCCAGCATTTT	CASRTSLGSYSNQPQHF
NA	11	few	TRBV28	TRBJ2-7	TGTGCCAGCAGTGTCCCCTACGAGCAGTACTTC	CASSVPYEQYF
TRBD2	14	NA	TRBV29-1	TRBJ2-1	TGCAGCGCCGACACGGGACTAGCGGGACACGAGCAGTTCTTC	CSADTGLAGHEQFF
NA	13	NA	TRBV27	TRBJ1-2	TGTGCCAGCAGTGAGAGAGACGGCTATGGCTACACCTTC	CASSERDGYGYTF
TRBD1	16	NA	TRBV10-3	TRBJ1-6	TGTGCCATCAGCCAGCATCCGGGACAGGCAAATTCACCCCTCCACTTT	CAISQHPGQANSPLHF
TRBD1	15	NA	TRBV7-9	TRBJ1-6	TGTGCCAGCAGCTCGTCTCGACAGGGTAAATCACCCCTCCACTTT	CASSSSRQGKSPLHF
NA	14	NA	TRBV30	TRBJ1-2	TGTGCCTGGAGTGAGGCCGATACTAACTATGGCTACACCTTC	CAWSEADTNYGYTF
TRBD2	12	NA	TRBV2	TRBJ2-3	TGTGCCAGTCAGCGGGAGGCAGATACGCAGTATTTT	CASQREADTQYF
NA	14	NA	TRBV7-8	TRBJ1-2	TGTGCCAGCAGCTTAGTCCAGGGGTGGGATGGCTACACCTTC	CASSLVQGWDGYTF
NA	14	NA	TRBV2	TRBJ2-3	TGTGCCACCGCCGTGGAGCGCTACACAGATACGCAGTATTTT	CATAVERYTDTQYF
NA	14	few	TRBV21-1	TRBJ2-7	TGTGCCAGCAGCAAAGTAATTGTCGCCTACGAGCAGTACTTC	CASSKVIVAYEQYF
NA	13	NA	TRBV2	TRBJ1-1	TGTGCCAGCAGTGGACAGCAGAACACTGAAGCTTTCTTT	CASSGQQNTEAFF
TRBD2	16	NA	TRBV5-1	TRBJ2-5	TGCGCCAGCAGCTTGGCCACTAGCGGGAAGGGGGAGACCCAGTACTTC	CASSLATSGKGETQYF
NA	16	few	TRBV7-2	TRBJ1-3	TGTGCCAGCAGCCCCGCGGAGACAGCGACGGGAAACACCATATATTTT	CASSPAETATGNTIYF
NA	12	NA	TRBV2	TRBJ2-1	TGTGCCAGCAGCTACTACTACAATGAGCAGTTCTTC	CASSYYYNEQFF
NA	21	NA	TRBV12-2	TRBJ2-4	NA	CASRPPLRDRVGSGAKNIQYF
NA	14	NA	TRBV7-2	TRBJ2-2	TGTGCCAGCAGCCCCCAGTCCGGGTCCGGGGAGCTGTTTTTT	CASSPQSGSGELFF
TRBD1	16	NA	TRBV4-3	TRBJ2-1	TGCGCCAGCAGCCAAGAAAGAGGACAGGGAACCTATGAGCAGTTCTTC	CASSQERGQGTYEQFF
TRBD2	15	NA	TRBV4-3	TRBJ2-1	TGCGCCAGCAGCCAACTAGCGGGCGACCGTAATGAGCAGTTCTTC	CASSQLAGDRNEQFF
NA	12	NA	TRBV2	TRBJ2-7	TGTGCCAGCAGTCTCGACAGGTCTACGGAGTACTTC	CASSLDRSTEYF
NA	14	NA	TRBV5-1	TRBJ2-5	TGCGCCAGCAGCTTCTCGACGGTCCAAGAGACCCAGTACTTC	CASSFSTVQETQYF
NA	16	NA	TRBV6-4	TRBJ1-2	TGTGCCAGCAGTCCGAGGGACCCAGCCGGGGAGAATGGCTACACCTTC	CASSPRDPAGENGYTF
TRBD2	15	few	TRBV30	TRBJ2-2	TGTGCCTGGAGTAACGGACTAGCGGGAACCGGGGAGCTGTTTTTT	CAWSNGLAGTGELFF
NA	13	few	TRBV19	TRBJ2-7	TGTGCCAGTAGTCTTACAGGGTCCTACGAGCAGTACTTC	CASSLTGSYEQYF
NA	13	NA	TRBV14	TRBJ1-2	TGTGCCAGCAGCCCCGGGTCCTTCTATGGCTACACCTTC	CASSPGSFYGYTF
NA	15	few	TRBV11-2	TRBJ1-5	TGTGCCAGCAGCTTACCCGGACAGACCAATCAGCCCCAGCATTTT	CASSLPGQTNQPQHF
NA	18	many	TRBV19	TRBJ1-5	TGTGCCAGTAGTAATCGGTTCGCTACCACCTCTAGCAATCAGCCCCAGCATTTT	CASSNRFATTSSNQPQHF
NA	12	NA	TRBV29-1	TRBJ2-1	TGCAGCACCGTCTTGGGATCATGGGAGCAGTTCTTC	CSTVLGSWEQFF
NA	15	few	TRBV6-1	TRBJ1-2	TGTGCCAGCACCCCACAAAGGACGGGAACCTATGGCTACACCTTC	CASTPQRTGTYGYTF
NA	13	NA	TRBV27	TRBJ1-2	TGTGCCAGCAGTTTACAGGAAAACTATGGCTACACCTTC	CASSLQENYGYTF
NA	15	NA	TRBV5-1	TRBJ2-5	TGCGCCAGCAGCTCTTCTGGGGTCTACCAAGAGACCCAGTACTTC	CASSSSGVYQETQYF
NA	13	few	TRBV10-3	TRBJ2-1	TGTGCCATCAGTGCCCACCTTAGCGGTGGTTGGTTCTTC	CAISAHLSGGWFF
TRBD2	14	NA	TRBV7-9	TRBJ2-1	TGTGCCAGCAGCATAGTGGGGACTAGGGATGAGCAGTTCTTC	CASSIVGTRDEQFF
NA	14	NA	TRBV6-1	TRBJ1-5	TGTGCCAGCAGCATCCCCGTAGAGGGGCAGCCCCAGCATTTT	CASSIPVEGQPQHF
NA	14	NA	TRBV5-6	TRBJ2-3	TGTGCCAGCAGCGACCCCTCGGGGGCCACTACGCAGTATTTT	CASSDPSGATTQYF
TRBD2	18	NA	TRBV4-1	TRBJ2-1	TGCGCCAGCAGCCCTCCCCCTGGGACTAGCGGGACCTACAATGAGCAGTTCTTC	CASSPPPGTSGTYNEQFF
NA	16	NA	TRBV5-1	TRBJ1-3	TGCGCCAGCAGCTTATCCGGCCCGAACTCTGGAAACACCATATATTTT	CASSLSGPNSGNTIYF
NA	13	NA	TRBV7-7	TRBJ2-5	TGTGCCAGCAGCTTAAATGGGGTAGAGACCCAGTACTTC	CASSLNGVETQYF
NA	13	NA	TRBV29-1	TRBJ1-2	TGCAGCGTTGGGGGGGGCCCGAACTATGGCTACACCTTC	CSVGGGPNYGYTF
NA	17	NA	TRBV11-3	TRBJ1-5	TGTGCCAGCAGCTTAGATCTAGGTGGGAAGAGCAATCAGCCCCAGCATTTT	CASSLDLGGKSNQPQHF
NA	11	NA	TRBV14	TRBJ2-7	TGTGCCAGCAGCCAGTACTACGAGCAGTACTTC	CASSQYYEQYF
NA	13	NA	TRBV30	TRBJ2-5	TGTGCCTGGAAACAGGGCATAGGCGAGACCCAGTACTTC	CAWKQGIGETQYF
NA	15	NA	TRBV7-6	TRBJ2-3	TGTGCCAGCAGCCCCGGACCCGACCCCACAGATACGCAGTATTTT	CASSPGPDPTDTQYF
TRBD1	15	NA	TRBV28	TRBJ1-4	TGTGCCAGCAGCCGGTGGACAGGGAGTAACGAAAAACTGTTTTTT	CASSRWTGSNEKLFF
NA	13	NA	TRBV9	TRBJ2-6	TGTGCCAGCACGGATCCTGGGGCCAACGTCCTGACTTTC	CASTDPGANVLTF
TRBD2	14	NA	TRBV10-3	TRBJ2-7	TGTGCCATCAGTTCGACGCGGGAGTCCGACGAGCAGTACTTC	CAISSTRESDEQYF
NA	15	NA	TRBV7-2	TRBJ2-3	TGTGCCAGCAGCTTGTTTGGGAGCGGCACAGATACGCAGTATTTT	CASSLFGSGTDTQYF